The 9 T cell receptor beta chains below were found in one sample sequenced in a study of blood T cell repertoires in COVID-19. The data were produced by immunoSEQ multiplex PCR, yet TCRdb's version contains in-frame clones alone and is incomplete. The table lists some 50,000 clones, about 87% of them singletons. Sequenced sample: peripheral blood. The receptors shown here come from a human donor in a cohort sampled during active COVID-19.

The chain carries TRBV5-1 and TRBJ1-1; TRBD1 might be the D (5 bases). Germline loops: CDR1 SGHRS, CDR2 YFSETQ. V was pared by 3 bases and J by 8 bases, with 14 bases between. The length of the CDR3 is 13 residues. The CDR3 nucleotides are TGCGCCAGCAGCTACCAGGGAGGAGGAGAAGCTTTCTTT. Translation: CASSYQGGGEAFF.

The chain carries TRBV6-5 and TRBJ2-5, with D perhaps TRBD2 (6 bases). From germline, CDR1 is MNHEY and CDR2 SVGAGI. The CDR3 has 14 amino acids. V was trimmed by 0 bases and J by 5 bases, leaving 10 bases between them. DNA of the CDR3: TGTGCCAGCAGTTACTCAAGTGGGAGGGAGACCCAGTACTTC. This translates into CASSYSSGRETQYF.

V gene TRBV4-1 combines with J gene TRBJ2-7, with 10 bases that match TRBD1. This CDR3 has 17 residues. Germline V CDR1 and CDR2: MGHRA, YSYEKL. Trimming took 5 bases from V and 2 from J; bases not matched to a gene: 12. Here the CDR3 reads CASSGQGLGTGAYEQYF. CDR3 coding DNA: TGCGCCAGCAGCGGACAAGGCCTCGGGACAGGGGCCTACGAGCAGTACTTC.

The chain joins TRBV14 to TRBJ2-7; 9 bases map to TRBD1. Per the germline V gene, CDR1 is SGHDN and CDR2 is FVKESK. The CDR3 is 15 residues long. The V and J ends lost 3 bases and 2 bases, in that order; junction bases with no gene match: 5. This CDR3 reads CASSQDRGVAYEQYF. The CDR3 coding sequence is TGTGCCAGCAGCCAGGACAGGGGAGTGGCCTACGAGCAGTACTTC. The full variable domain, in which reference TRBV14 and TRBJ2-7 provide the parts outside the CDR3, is EAGVTQFPSHSVIEKGQTVTLRCDPISGHDNLYWYRRVMGKEIKFLLHFVKESKQDESGMPNNRFLAERTGGTYSTLKVQPAELEDSGVYFCASSQDRGVAYEQYFGPGTRLTVT.

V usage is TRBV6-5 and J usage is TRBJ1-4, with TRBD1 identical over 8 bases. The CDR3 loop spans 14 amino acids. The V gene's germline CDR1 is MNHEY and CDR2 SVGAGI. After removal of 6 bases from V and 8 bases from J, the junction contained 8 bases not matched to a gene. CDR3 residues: CASSLDRVREKLFF. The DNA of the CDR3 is TGTGCCAGCAGCCTGGACAGGGTACGGGAAAAACTGTTTTTT.

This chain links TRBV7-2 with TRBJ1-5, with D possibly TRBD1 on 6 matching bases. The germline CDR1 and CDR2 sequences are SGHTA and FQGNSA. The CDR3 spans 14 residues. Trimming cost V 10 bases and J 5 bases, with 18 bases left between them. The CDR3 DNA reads TGTGCCACCCCAATTCGGGGGGCGGATCAGCCCCAGCATTTT. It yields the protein CATPIRGADQPQHF.

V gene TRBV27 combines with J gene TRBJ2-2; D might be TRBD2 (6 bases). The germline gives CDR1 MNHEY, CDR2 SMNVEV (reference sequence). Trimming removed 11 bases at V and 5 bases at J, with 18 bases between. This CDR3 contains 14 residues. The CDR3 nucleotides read TGTGCCGTGCGGTCTTGGGGGGAAACCGGGGAGCTGTTTTTT. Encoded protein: CAVRSWGETGELFF.

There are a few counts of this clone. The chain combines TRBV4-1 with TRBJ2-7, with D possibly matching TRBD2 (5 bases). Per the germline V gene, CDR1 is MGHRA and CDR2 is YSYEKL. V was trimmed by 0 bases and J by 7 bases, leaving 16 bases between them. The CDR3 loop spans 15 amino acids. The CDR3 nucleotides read TGCGCCAGCAGCCAAGATACCGGAGGCCCTTGGGAGCAGTACTTC. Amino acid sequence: CASSQDTGGPWEQYF.

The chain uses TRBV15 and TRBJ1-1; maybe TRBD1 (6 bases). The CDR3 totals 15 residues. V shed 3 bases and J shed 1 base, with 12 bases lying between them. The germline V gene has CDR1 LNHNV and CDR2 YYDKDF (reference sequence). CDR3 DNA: TGTGCCACCAGCAGGATGCAGGGGCAGAACACTGAAGCTTTCTTT. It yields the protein CATSRMQGQNTEAFF.